A single sample gave rise to the 23 T cell receptor beta chains below, sequenced in a study of blood T cell repertoires in COVID-19. Assay: immunoSEQ multiplex PCR; the TCRdb copy retains only in-frame clones and omits some. This sample carries about 230,000 clones, around four fifths of them seen once, and the ten largest clones take about 2.5%. Sequences were obtained from peripheral blood. The receptors were gathered from a woman in her seventies with active or convalescent COVID-19.

This chain joins TRBV11-2 and TRBJ1-6; D gene unclear. The CDR3 contains 15 residues. The V end lost 6 bases, the J end lost 8 bases, and 17 bases lay between the germline ends. Germline V CDR1 and CDR2: SGHAT, FQNNGV. As DNA, the CDR3 is TGTGCCAGCAGATCCTATGGGCAGTTGTATTCACCCCTCCACTTT. This sequence encodes CASRSYGQLYSPLHF. Complete variable domain (other parts from reference TRBV11-2 and TRBJ1-6): EAGVAQSPRYKIIEKRQSVAFWCNPISGHATLYWYQQILGQGPKLLIQFQNNGVVDDSQLPKDRFSAERLKGVDSTLKIQPAKLEDSAVYLCASRSYGQLYSPLHFGNGTRLTVT.

The genes are TRBV19 and TRBJ1-1, with 8 nucleotides matching TRBD1. J was trimmed by 1 base and V by 4 bases; bases with no gene match: 5. Germline lookup yields CDR1 LNHDA and CDR2 SQIVND (reference sequence). The CDR3 covers 15 residues. CDR3 residues: CASSKTGQGNTEAFF. CDR3 nucleotides: TGTGCCAGTAGTAAGACCGGACAGGGGAACACTGAAGCTTTCTTT.

CDR3 DNA: TGTGCCAGCAGCCAACGTGACAGGGTGGAGGGCTACACCTTC. Residues: CASSQRDRVEGYTF. V and J are TRBV3-1 (or the pseudogene TRBV3-2) and TRBJ1-2, with 7 bases lining up with TRBD1. V was pared by 2 bases and J by 8 bases, with 8 bases of the junction left unmatched. The V gene's germline CDR1 is LGHDT and CDR2 YNNKEL (reference sequence). This CDR3 is 14 amino acids long.

The gene calls are TRBV2 and TRBJ1-3, with D hard to call. Trimming left V 7 bases short and J 0 bases short, with 10 bases between. The CDR3 is 14 amino acids. Germline assignment: CDR1 SNHLY and CDR2 FYNNEI. The CDR3 bases are TGTGCCAGCAAGTCTGCGAGCTCTGGAAACACCATATATTTT. Residues: CASKSASSGNTIYF. Based on the CDR3 plus reference TRBV2 and TRBJ1-3, the full variable domain is EPEVTQTPSHQVTQMGQEVILRCVPISNHLYFYWYRQILGQKVEFLVSFYNNEISEKSEIFDDQFSVERPDGSNFTLKIRSTKLEDSAMYFCASKSASSGNTIYFGEGSWLTVV.

The chain has TRBV5-1 and TRBJ2-7, with TRBD1 matching 8 bases. The CDR3 length is 14 residues. CDR1 SGHRS and CDR2 YFSETQ come from the germline V gene. The junction had 8 bases not matched to a gene; V was cut back by 0 bases and J by 9 bases. Here the CDR3 DNA reads TGCGCCAGCAGCTTGGGACAGGGGAGTCGGGGGCAGTACTTC. Translation: CASSLGQGSRGQYF.

The chain carries TRBV5-1 and TRBJ1-2, with TRBD1 matching 7 bases. The CDR3 is 12 amino acids. Trimming at V came to 4 bases and at J to 6 bases, leaving 3 bases not matched to a gene. The germline CDR1 and CDR2 sequences are SGHRS and YFSETQ. CDR3 DNA sequence: TGCGCCAGCAGCGGGACAGCCCATGGCTACACCTTC. Its protein product is CASSGTAHGYTF.

V gene TRBV25-1 combines with J gene TRBJ2-7; possibly TRBD1 for D (6 bases). This CDR3 has 15 amino acids. CDR1 and CDR2 from the germline V gene are MGHDK and SYGVNS. With 8 bases removed from V and 4 bases from J, the gap between germline ends came to 21 bases. The CDR3 nucleotides are TGTGCCAGCGCCCCGCCCGGGACATTGACGTACGAGCAGTACTTC. It specifies CASAPPGTLTYEQYF.

The rearrangement links TRBV5-1 to TRBJ2-3; possible D gene TRBD2, 5 bases. The CDR3 contains 16 residues. The ends were cut back, 0 bases at V and 0 bases at J, with 11 bases in the middle. Germline V lookup: CDR1 SGHRS, CDR2 YFSETQ. CDR3 sequence (DNA): TGCGCCAGCAGCTTGGGACTATTGGGGAGCACAGATACGCAGTATTTT. It is translated as CASSLGLLGSTDTQYF.

This chain uses TRBV6-5 with TRBJ2-5; 8 nucleotides agree with TRBD1. CDR3 length: 14 amino acids. V was pared by 0 bases and J by 5 bases, with 2 bases of the junction left unmatched. Germline-derived CDR1 and CDR2 are MNHEY and SVGAGI. Here the CDR3 DNA reads TGTGCCAGCAGTTACTCGCAGGGGGCCGAGACCCAGTACTTC. It codes for CASSYSQGAETQYF.

The chain joins TRBV28 to TRBJ1-2; 9 bases are a match to TRBD1. CDR1 and CDR2 from the germline V gene are MDHEN and SYDVKM. The J segment lost 3 bases and the V segment lost 6 bases, leaving 2 bases of the junction unmatched. This CDR3 region has 13 residues. The CDR3 region is CASSGQGHYGYTF. DNA of the CDR3: TGTGCCAGCAGCGGACAGGGGCACTATGGCTACACCTTC.

The gene calls are TRBV9 and TRBJ2-3, with TRBD2 matching over 12 bases. There are 17 residues in the CDR3. Germline V gene sequence: CDR1 SGDLS, CDR2 YYNGEE. Trimming at V came to 0 bases and at J to 3 bases, leaving 5 bases not matched to a gene. CDR3: CASSVGVTSGSTDTQYF. The DNA for the CDR3 is TGTGCCAGCAGCGTAGGGGTGACTAGCGGGAGTACAGATACGCAGTATTTT. Full variable domain (outside the CDR3, taken from reference TRBV9 and TRBJ2-3): DSGVTQTPKHLITATGQRVTLRCSPRSGDLSVYWYQQSLDQGLQFLIQYYNGEERAKGNILERFSAQQFPDLHSELNLSSLELGDSALYFCASSVGVTSGSTDTQYFGPGTRLTVL.

This sequence joins TRBV5-1 and TRBJ2-5; D gene ambiguous. Trimming shortened V by 2 bases and J by 5 bases, and 10 bases separated the two germline ends. Germline-derived CDR1 and CDR2 are SGHRS and YFSETQ. The CDR3 runs 13 residues. This CDR3 reads CASSLSSLETQYF. CDR3 coding DNA: TGCGCCAGCAGCTTATCTAGTCTCGAGACCCAGTACTTC.

This chain joins TRBV12-5 and TRBJ2-2; 7 nucleotides match TRBD1. Per the germline V gene, CDR1 is LGHNT and CDR2 is FRNRAP. The trim removed 3 bases at V and 6 bases at J, leaving 7 bases unmatched. The CDR3 extends over 15 amino acids. The chain's CDR3 is CASGLVTGRAGELFF. The CDR3 region has the DNA TGTGCTAGTGGTTTAGTGACAGGGCGCGCCGGGGAGCTGTTTTTT.

The rearrangement uses TRBV7-3 and TRBJ2-3; TRBD2 matches at 13 bases. The CDR3 totals 17 residues. Losses at the gene ends were 3 bases for V and 5 bases for J; bases not matched to a gene: 8. Germline values: CDR1 SGHTA, CDR2 FQGTGA. The CDR3: CASSFGLAGALGDTQYF. CDR3 nucleotides: TGTGCCAGCAGCTTCGGACTAGCGGGGGCCCTGGGAGATACGCAGTATTTT.

This sequence joins TRBV7-2 and TRBJ2-7; D is undetermined. There are 15 residues in the CDR3. V lost 2 bases and J 4 bases, leaving 15 bases between the germline ends. Germline V gene lookup returns CDR1 SGHTA and CDR2 FQGNSA. This CDR3 reads CASSLIDSRQYEQYF. In nucleotides, the CDR3 is TGTGCCAGCAGCTTAATCGACTCTCGCCAGTACGAGCAGTACTTC.

V usage is TRBV5-6 and J usage is TRBJ2-7, with TRBD1 matching over 7 bases. The CDR3 sequence is 13 residues long. Germline-derived CDR1 and CDR2 are SGHDT and YYEEEE. V was clipped by 5 bases and J by 7 bases; unmatched bases: 9. CDR3 sequence reads: CASSPDRDAEQYF. In nucleotides, the CDR3 is TGTGCCAGCAGTCCCGACAGGGATGCGGAGCAGTACTTC. Together with reference TRBV5-6 and TRBJ2-7, the CDR3 gives the full variable domain: DAGVTQSPTHLIKTRGQQVTLRCSPKSGHDTVSWYQQALGQGPQFIFQYYEEEERQRGNFPDRFSGHQFPNYSSELNVNALLLGDSALYLCASSPDRDAEQYFGPGTRLTVT.

Note on this clone: Germline is not matched at one junction end, which may reflect a read error. CDR3 nucleotide sequence: TGTGCCAGTCGTATAGAAGGGGGCGGAGATGAAAAACTGTTTTTT. This sequence encodes CASRIEGGGDEKLFF. V usage is TRBV19 and J usage is TRBJ1-4, with TRBD1 identical over 7 bases. Per germline, CDR1 LNHDA and CDR2 SQIVND (reference sequence). The CDR3 spans 15 residues.

J is TRBJ1-3 and V is TRBV18, with 8 nucleotides matching TRBD1. With 2 bases clipped from V and 0 bases from J, the junction kept 0 bases outside the gene matches. The CDR3 sequence is 15 residues long. Germline CDR1 KGHSH, CDR2 LQKENI. The CDR3 DNA sequence: TGTGCCAGCTCACCAGGACAGGGCTCTGGAAACACCATATATTTT. The encoded protein is CASSPGQGSGNTIYF.

In DNA form, the CDR3 reads TGTGCCAGTAGTAATACAGGATTGACCGGGGAGCTGTTTTTT. It translates to CASSNTGLTGELFF. The chain uses TRBV19 and TRBJ2-2, with D possibly TRBD1 on 5 matching bases. The V and J ends lost 4 bases and 5 bases respectively, with 11 bases between them. This CDR3 comprises 14 residues. Looked up from germline, CDR1 is LNHDA and CDR2 is SQIVND (reference sequence).

This sequence joins TRBV19 and TRBJ1-2; 8 positions agree with TRBD1. There are 13 residues in the CDR3. Germline CDR1 and CDR2: LNHDA and SQIVND (reference sequence). V dropped 5 bases and J dropped 7; count of bases not matched to a gene: 6. CDR3 region: CASSSRTGTGYTF. In DNA, the CDR3 is TGTGCCAGTAGTTCTCGGACAGGGACTGGCTACACCTTC. Full variable domain (rest looked up from reference TRBV19 and TRBJ1-2): DGGITQSPKYLFRKEGQNVTLSCEQNLNHDAMYWYRQDPGQGLRLIYYSQIVNDFQKGDIAEGYSVSREKKESFPLTVTSAQKNPTAFYLCASSSRTGTGYTFGSGTRLTVV.

Note on this clone: Different DNA sequences within this sample yield the same CDR3. The chain couples TRBV28 to TRBJ1-5; D gene uncertain. CDR1 and CDR2 from the germline V gene are MDHEN and SYDVKM. The length of the CDR3 is 15 residues. Trimming left V 2 bases short and J 0 bases short, with 8 bases between. CDR3 protein: CASSLGQNSNQPQHF. The DNA for the CDR3 is TGTGCCAGCAGTTTAGGGCAGAATAGCAATCAGCCCCAGCATTTT.

The chain uses TRBV19 and TRBJ1-6; TRBD1 is a possible D gene (5 bases). The CDR3 totals 14 residues. Germline V gene data show CDR1 as LNHDA and CDR2 as SQIVND (reference sequence). Trimming pared 3 bases from V and 13 bases from J, leaving 16 bases between. CDR3 DNA sequence: TGTGCCAGTAGTATCGGGCAGGGAAGCACCCCCCTCCACTTT. As protein: CASSIGQGSTPLHF.

This clone was observed a few times. The CDR3 loop reads CASSYSFRESDEQFF. CDR3 nucleotide sequence: TGTGCCAGCAGTTACTCGTTTCGGGAGTCAGATGAGCAGTTCTTC. V usage is TRBV6-5 and J usage is TRBJ2-1, with D perhaps matching TRBD2 (6 bases). This CDR3 contains 15 residues. In germline, CDR1 is MNHEY, CDR2 SVGAGI. V was trimmed by 0 bases and J by 8 bases, leaving 14 bases between them.